Below, 9 T cell receptor beta chains from the same sample are listed, as sequenced in a study of T cells after yellow fever vaccination. Each CDR3 protein is one row after TCRdb ran MiXCR on the 5' RACE reads. The table has around 250,000 distinct CDR3 sequences, 6.9% seen once; the top ten hold about 0.85%. Specimen: CD4+ T cells sorted from PBMCs, collected 15 days after the yellow fever booster vaccination. These receptors came from a man aged 25 to 40 who received the YFV17D yellow fever vaccine.

This clonotype was seen only once. The chain combines TRBV11-2 with TRBJ2-1; TRBD2 matches at 16 bases. The CDR3 sequence is 17 residues long. The ends lost 7 bases at V and 3 bases at J; junction bases unmatched: 6. CDR1 is SGHAT, CDR2 FQNNGV, per germline. The CDR3 loop is CASIGGTSGRDYNEQFF. The CDR3 region has the DNA TGTGCCAGCATCGGTGGGACTAGCGGGAGGGACTACAATGAGCAGTTCTTC.

The genes are TRBV20-1 and TRBJ1-1; possibly TRBD1 for D (6 bases). This CDR3 is 14 amino acids long. Trimming left V 2 bases short and J 5 bases short, with 15 bases between. Germline CDR1 is DFQATT and CDR2 is SNEGSKA (reference sequence). CDR3 bases: TGCAGTGCTAGAAGGAGAGGGGGGGATACTGAAGCTTTCTTT. Its translation: CSARRRGGDTEAFF.

This clonotype has a handful of counts. V gene TRBV24-1 combines with J gene TRBJ2-5, with TRBD1 matching 11 bases. Germline V gene lookup returns CDR1 KGHDR and CDR2 SFDVKD. Trimming took 4 bases from V and 1 from J; bases not matched to a gene: 7. This CDR3 spans 17 amino acids. This chain's CDR3 is CATSESRTGGSQETQYF. The CDR3 DNA is TGTGCCACCAGTGAATCAAGGACAGGGGGCTCCCAAGAGACCCAGTACTTC.

This clonotype was counted only a few times. The V call is TRBV12-3 or TRBV12-4, the J call TRBJ1-5; D call uncertain. Trimming cost V 5 bases and J 2 bases, with 19 bases left between them. The CDR3 is 17 amino acids. CDR3 residues: CASSPRSLQRGNQPQHF. The CDR3, as DNA: TGTGCCAGCAGTCCCCGTAGCCTTCAGAGGGGCAATCAGCCCCAGCATTTT.

This clonotype was counted many times. The chain joins TRBV20-1 to TRBJ1-6, with 8 bases identical to TRBD1. There are 15 residues in the CDR3. V lost 0 bases, J lost 11 bases, and 9 bases stayed unmatched. In germline, CDR1 is DFQATT, CDR2 SNEGSKA (reference sequence). The CDR3 DNA is TGCAGTGCTAGAGATCAGGGGGCTCAGGGCGCACCCCTCCACTTT. As protein: CSARDQGAQGAPLHF.

In this sample, this clonotype turned up a few times. The J gene is TRBJ2-1, the V gene TRBV7-2, with TRBD2 identical over 9 bases. CDR3 size: 15 residues. Germline V CDR1 and CDR2: SGHTA, FQGNSA. Losses at the gene ends were 1 base for V and 5 bases for J; bases not matched to a gene: 3. The CDR3 region is CASSLGASGNNEQFF. CDR3 bases: TGTGCCAGCAGCTTAGGGGCTAGCGGGAACAATGAGCAGTTCTTC.

This clonotype has only a few counts. The chain uses TRBV25-1 and TRBJ1-1, with a possible D match to TRBD1 (5 bases). The germline V and J ends were trimmed by 6 bases and 5 bases, with 25 bases remaining between them. The CDR3 contains 17 residues. CDR1 and CDR2 (germline): MGHDK, SYGVNS. The CDR3 protein is CASRGPQSNSVVTEAFF. CDR3 nucleotides: TGTGCCAGCAGGGGGCCACAGTCAAACTCCGTTGTAACTGAAGCTTTCTTT. The whole variable domain, remainder taken from reference TRBV25-1 and TRBJ1-1, is EADIYQTPRYLVIGTGKKITLECSQTMGHDKMYWYQQDPGMELHLIHYSYGVNSTEKGDLSSESTVSRIRTEHFPLTLESARPSHTSQYLCASRGPQSNSVVTEAFFGQGTRLTVV.

This clonotype was detected ten times or more. The rearrangement joins TRBV5-1 to TRBJ2-7; the D gene is possibly TRBD1 (6 bases). From germline, CDR1 is SGHRS and CDR2 YFSETQ. Between the trimmed V and J ends, which lost 1 base and 2 bases, there was a span of 13 bases. The CDR3 is 15 amino acids. The CDR3 DNA reads TGCGCCAGCAGCTTGCTGCAGGGGACGCCCTACGAGCAGTACTTC. This translates into CASSLLQGTPYEQYF. Looking up the rest from reference TRBV5-1 and TRBJ2-7 gives the full variable domain: KAGVTQTPRYLIKTRGQQVTLSCSPISGHRSVSWYQQTPGQGLQFLFEYFSETQRNKGNFPGRFSGRQFSNSRSEMNVSTLELGDSALYLCASSLLQGTPYEQYFGPGTRLTVT.

The sample holds a few counts of this clonotype. The V call is TRBV7-9, the J call TRBJ2-5; D call uncertain. Trimming pared 7 bases from V and 5 bases from J, leaving 8 bases between. Germline CDR1 is SEHNR and CDR2 is FQNEAQ (reference sequence). The CDR3 runs to 11 residues. DNA of the CDR3: TGTGCCAGCAACCTCCACGAGACCCAGTACTTC. Protein product: CASNLHETQYF.